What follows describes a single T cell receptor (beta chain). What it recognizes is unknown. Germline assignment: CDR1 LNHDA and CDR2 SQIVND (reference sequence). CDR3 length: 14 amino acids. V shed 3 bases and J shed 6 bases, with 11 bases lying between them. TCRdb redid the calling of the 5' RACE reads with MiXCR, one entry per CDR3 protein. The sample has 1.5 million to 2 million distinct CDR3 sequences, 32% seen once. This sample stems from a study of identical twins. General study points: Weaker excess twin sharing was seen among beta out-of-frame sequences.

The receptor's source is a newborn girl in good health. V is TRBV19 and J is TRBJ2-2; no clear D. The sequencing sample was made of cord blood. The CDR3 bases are TGTGCCAGTAGTATTCGGGCCGGTCCCGGGGAGCTGTTTTTT. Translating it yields CASSIRAGPGELFF.